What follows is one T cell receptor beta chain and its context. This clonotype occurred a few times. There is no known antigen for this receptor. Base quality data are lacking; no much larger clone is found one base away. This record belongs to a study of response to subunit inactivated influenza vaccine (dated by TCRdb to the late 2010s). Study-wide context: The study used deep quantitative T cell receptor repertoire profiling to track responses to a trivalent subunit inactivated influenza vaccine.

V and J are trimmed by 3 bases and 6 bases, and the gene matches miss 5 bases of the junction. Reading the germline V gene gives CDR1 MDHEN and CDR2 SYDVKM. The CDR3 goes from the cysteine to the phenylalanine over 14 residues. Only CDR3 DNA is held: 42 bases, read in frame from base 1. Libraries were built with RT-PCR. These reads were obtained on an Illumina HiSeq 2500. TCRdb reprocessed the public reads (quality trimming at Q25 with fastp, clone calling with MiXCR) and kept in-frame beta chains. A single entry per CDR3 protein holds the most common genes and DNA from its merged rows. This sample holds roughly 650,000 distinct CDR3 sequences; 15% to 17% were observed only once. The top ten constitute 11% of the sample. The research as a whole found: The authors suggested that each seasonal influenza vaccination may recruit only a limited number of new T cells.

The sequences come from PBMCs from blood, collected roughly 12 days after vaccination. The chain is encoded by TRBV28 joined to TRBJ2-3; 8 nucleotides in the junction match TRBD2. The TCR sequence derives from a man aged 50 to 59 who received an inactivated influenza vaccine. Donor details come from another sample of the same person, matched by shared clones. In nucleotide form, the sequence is TGTGCCAGCAGTTTGCGGGAGGCGGTGGATACGCAGTATTTT. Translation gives CASSLREAVDTQYF.